The entry that follows covers one T cell receptor (beta chain) sequence. The data originate from a study of blood T cell repertoires in COVID-19. The overall study: Nucleic acid was either cDNA or gDNA, and it came from T cells, B-cell-depleted T cells, or PBMCs.

Profiled with immunoSEQ multiplex PCR; TCRdb holds only in-frame clones, not every one. The sample contains roughly 250,000 clones, approximately 84% of which appear only once. Sequenced input: peripheral blood. The TCR comes from a man over 45 with acute or convalescent COVID-19.

The CDR3 loop reads CASSPGLAGKYEQYF. The CDR3 region has the DNA TGTGCCAGCAGCCCCGGACTAGCGGGGAAATACGAGCAGTACTTC. The chain employs TRBV7-8 and TRBJ2-7; the match to TRBD2 covers 12 bases. V was pared by 5 bases and J by 4 bases, with 6 bases of the junction left unmatched. Per the germline V gene, CDR1 is SGHVS and CDR2 is FQNEAQ. This CDR3 contains 15 residues.